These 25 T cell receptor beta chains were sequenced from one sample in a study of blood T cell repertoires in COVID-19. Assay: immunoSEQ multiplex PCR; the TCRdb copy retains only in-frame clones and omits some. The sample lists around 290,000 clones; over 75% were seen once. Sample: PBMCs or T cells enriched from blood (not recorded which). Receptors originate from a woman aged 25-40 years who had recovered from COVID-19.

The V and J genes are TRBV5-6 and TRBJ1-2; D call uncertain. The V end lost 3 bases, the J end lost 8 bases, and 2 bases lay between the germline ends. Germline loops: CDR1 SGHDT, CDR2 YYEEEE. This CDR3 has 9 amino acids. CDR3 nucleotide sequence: TGTGCCAGCAGCTCGGGCTACACCTTC. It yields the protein CASSSGYTF.

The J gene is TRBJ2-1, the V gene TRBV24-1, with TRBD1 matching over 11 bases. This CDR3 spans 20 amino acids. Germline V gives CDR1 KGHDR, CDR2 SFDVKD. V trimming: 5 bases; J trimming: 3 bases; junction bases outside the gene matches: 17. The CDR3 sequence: CATSGPAGTGGIGVYNEQFF. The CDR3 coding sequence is TGTGCCACCAGTGGTCCGGCCGGGACAGGGGGAATCGGGGTCTACAATGAGCAGTTCTTC.

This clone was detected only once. This CDR3 is CASSLVTGGRETQYF. Here the CDR3 DNA reads TGTGCCAGCAGCTTAGTTACAGGGGGCCGGGAGACCCAGTACTTC. V is TRBV5-4 and J is TRBJ2-5, with 9 positions matching TRBD1. J was trimmed by 5 bases and V by 2 bases; bases with no gene match: 7. This CDR3 has 15 residues. CDR1 SGHNT and CDR2 YYREEE come from the germline V gene (reference sequence).

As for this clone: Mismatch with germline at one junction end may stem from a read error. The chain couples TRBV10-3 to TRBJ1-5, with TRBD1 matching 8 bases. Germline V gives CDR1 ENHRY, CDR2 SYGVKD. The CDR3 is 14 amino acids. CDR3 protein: CAISEKQGAGPRHF. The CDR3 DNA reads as TGTGCCATCAGTGAGAAGCAGGGGGCAGGGCCCCGGCATTTT.

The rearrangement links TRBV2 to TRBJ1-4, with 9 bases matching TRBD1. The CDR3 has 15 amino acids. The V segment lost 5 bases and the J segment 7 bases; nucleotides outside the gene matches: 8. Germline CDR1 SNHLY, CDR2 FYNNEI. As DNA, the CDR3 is TGTGCCAGCAGTAAAACAGGGGGCTTGACTGAAAAACTGTTTTTT. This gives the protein CASSKTGGLTEKLFF.

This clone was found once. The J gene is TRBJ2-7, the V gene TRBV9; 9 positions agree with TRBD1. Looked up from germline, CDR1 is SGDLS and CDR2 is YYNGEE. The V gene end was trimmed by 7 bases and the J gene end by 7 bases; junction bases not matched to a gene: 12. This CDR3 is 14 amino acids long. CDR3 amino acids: CASGIGTGLGEQYF. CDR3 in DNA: TGTGCCAGCGGTATAGGGACAGGGCTAGGGGAGCAGTACTTC.

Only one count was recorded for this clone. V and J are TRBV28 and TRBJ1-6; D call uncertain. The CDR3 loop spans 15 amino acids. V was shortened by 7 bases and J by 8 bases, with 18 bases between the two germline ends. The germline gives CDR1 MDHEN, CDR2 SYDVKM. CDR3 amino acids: CASTSYLEWDSPLHF. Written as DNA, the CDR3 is TGTGCCAGCACCTCGTATCTAGAGTGGGATTCACCCCTCCACTTT.

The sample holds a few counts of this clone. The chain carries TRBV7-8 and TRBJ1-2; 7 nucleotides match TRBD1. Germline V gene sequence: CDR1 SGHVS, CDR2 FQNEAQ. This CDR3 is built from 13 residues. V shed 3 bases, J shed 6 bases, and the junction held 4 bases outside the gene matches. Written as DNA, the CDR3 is TGTGCCAGCAGCTTGGACAGGCTCGATGGCTACACCTTC. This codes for CASSLDRLDGYTF.

This CDR3 is CASSIGTGDSTIYF. The CDR3 nucleotides read TGTGCCAGCAGTATAGGGACAGGGGATAGCACCATATATTTT. V and J are TRBV6-5 and TRBJ1-3; 10 bases are a match to TRBD1. The CDR3 sequence is 14 residues long. Germline CDR1 is MNHEY and CDR2 is SVGAGI. V was clipped by 5 bases and J by 9 bases; unmatched bases: 7.

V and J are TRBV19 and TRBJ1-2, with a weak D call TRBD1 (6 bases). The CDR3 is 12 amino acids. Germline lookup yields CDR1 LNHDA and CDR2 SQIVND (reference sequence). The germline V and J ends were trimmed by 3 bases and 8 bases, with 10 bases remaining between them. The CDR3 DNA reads TGTGCCAGTAGTATTCAGGGGTCGGGCTACACCTTC. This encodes CASSIQGSGYTF.

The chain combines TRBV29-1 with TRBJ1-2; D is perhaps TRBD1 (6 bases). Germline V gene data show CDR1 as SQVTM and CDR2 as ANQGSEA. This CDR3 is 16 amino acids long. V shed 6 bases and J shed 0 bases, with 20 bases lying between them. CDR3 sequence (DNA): TGCAGCGTGCAAGTCCGTGGACAGAACGCTAACTATGGCTACACCTTC. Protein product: CSVQVRGQNANYGYTF.

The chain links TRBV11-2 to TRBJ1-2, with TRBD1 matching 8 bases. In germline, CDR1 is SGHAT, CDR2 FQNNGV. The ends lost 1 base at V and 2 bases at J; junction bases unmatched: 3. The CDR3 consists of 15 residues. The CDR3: CASSLGDRSNYGYTF. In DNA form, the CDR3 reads TGTGCCAGCAGCTTAGGGGACAGGAGCAACTATGGCTACACCTTC.

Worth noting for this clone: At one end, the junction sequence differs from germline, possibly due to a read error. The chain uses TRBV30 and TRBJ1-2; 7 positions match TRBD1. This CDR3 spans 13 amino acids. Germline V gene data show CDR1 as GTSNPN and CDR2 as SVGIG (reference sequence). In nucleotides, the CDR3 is TGTGCCTGGAGTGCGTTGGTGGGACAGCCCTCTCCCTTC. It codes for CAWSALVGQPSPF.

The CDR3 sequence is CASSLGLRDGYTF. CDR3 sequence (DNA): TGTGCCAGCAGTCTCGGTCTTCGGGATGGCTACACCTTC. The rearrangement uses TRBV27 and TRBJ1-2, with D unresolved. Between the trimmed V and J ends, which lost 5 bases and 6 bases, there was a span of 13 bases. The CDR3 covers 13 residues. Germline lookup yields CDR1 MNHEY and CDR2 SMNVEV (reference sequence).

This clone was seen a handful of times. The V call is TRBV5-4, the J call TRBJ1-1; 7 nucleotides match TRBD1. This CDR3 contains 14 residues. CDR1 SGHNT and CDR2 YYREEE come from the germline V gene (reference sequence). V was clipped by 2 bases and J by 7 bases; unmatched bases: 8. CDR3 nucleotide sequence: TGTGCCAGCAGCTTAGGGGGCGGGGTACTTGAAGCTTTCTTT. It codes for CASSLGGGVLEAFF. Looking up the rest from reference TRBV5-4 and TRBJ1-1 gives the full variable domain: ETGVTQSPTHLIKTRGQQVTLRCSSQSGHNTVSWYQQALGQGPQFIFQYYREEENGRGNFPPRFSGLQFPNYSSELNVNALELDDSALYLCASSLGGGVLEAFFGQGTRLTVV.

The DNA for the CDR3 is TGCAGCGTTGCGGAGGCGAACACCATATATTTT. Its protein is CSVAEANTIYF. The genes are TRBV29-1 and TRBJ1-3; D unresolved. V was clipped by 4 bases and J by 7 bases, with 8 bases between them. The CDR3 runs to 11 residues. Germline V lookup: CDR1 SQVTM, CDR2 ANQGSEA.

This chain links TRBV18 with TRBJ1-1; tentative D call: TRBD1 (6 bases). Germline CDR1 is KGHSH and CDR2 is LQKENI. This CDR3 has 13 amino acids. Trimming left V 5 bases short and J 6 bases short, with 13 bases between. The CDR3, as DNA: TGTGCCAGCTCATCGAAACAGGGAGCTGAAGCTTTCTTT. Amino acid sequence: CASSSKQGAEAFF. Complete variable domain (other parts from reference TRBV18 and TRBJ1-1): NAGVMQNPRHLVRRRGQEARLRCSPMKGHSHVYWYRQLPEEGLKFMVYLQKENIIDESGMPKERFSAEFPKEGPSILRIQQVVRGDSAAYFCASSSKQGAEAFFGQGTRLTVV.

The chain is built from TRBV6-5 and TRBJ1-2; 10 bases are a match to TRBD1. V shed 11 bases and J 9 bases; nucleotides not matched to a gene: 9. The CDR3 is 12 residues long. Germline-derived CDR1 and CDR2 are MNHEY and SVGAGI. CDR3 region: CASGRDRGSYTF. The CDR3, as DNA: TGTGCCTCCGGTAGGGACAGGGGAAGCTACACCTTC.

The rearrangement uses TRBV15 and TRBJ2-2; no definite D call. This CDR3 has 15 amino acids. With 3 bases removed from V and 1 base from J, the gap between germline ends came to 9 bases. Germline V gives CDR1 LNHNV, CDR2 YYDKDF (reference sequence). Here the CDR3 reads CATSRNGVNTGELFF. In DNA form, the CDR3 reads TGTGCCACCAGCAGGAACGGTGTGAACACCGGGGAGCTGTTTTTT. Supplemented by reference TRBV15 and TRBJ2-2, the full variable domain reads DAMVIQNPRYQVTQFGKPVTLSCSQTLNHNVMYWYQQKSSQAPKLLFHYYDKDFNNEADTPDNFQSRRPNTSFCFLDIRSPGLGDTAMYLCATSRNGVNTGELFFGEGSRLTVL.

CDR3 nucleotide sequence: TGCGCCAGCAGCCAAGATCTAAGAGCGCGAGGGGACAGACACACAGATACGCAGTATTTT. This sequence encodes CASSQDLRARGDRHTDTQYF. The chain carries TRBV4-3 and TRBJ2-3; 7 bases line up with TRBD1. V shed 0 bases, J shed 2 bases, and the junction held 17 bases outside the gene matches. The V gene's germline CDR1 is LGHNA and CDR2 YSLEER. The CDR3 is 20 residues long.

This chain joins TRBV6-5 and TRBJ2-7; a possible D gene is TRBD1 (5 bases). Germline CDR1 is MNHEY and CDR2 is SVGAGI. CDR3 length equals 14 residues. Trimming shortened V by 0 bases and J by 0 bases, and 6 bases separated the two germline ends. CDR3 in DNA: TGTGCCAGCAGTTACTCAGGGGCCTCCTACGAGCAGTACTTC. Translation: CASSYSGASYEQYF.

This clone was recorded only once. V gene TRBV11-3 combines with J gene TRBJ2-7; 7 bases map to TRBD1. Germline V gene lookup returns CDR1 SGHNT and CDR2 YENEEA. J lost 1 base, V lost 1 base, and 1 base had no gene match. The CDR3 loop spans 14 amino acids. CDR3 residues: CASSLVGQSYEQYF. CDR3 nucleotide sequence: TGTGCCAGCAGCTTAGTGGGACAGTCCTACGAGCAGTACTTC. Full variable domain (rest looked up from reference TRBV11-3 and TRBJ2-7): EAGVVQSPRYKIIEKKQPVAFWCNPISGHNTLYWYLQNLGQGPELLIRYENEEAVDDSQLPKDRFSAERLKGVDSTLKIQPAELGDSAVYLCASSLVGQSYEQYFGPGTRLTVT.

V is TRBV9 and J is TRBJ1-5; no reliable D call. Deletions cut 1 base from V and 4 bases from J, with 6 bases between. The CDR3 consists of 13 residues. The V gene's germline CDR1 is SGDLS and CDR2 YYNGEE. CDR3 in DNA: TGTGCCAGCAGCGTACGGGGTAATCAGCCCCAGCATTTT. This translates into CASSVRGNQPQHF.

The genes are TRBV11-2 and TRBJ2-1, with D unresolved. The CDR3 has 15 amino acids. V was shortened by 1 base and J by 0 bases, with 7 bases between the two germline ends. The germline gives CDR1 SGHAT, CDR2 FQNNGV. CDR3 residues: CASSLVRFSYNEQFF. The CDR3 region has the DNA TGTGCCAGCAGCTTAGTTCGGTTCTCCTACAATGAGCAGTTCTTC.

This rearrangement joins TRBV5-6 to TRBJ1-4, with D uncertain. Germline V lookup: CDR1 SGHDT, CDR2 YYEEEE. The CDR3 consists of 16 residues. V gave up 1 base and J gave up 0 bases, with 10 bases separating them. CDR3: CASSLNSVSTNEKLFF. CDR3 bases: TGTGCCAGCAGCTTGAACAGTGTCTCAACTAATGAAAAACTGTTTTTT.